This passage covers 15 T cell receptor beta chains from one sample sequenced in a study of blood T cell repertoires in COVID-19. The assay was immunoSEQ multiplex PCR, and TCRdb's table has in-frame clones only and misses some. The sample consists of 300,000 to 400,000 clones, roughly 85% of them appearing once. Sequenced sample: peripheral blood. Receptors were obtained from a human donor in a cohort sampled during active COVID-19.

The genes are TRBV5-8 and TRBJ2-2; 7 positions agree with TRBD1. Germline V gene data show CDR1 as SGHTS and CDR2 as YDEGEE. This CDR3 has 16 amino acids. J lost 5 bases, V lost 4 bases, and 11 bases had no gene match. CDR3: CASSLGQSTRTGELFF. The CDR3 DNA is TGTGCCAGCAGCCTGGGACAGTCTACGCGGACCGGGGAGCTGTTTTTT.

The V and J genes are TRBV2 and TRBJ1-2; 9 bases line up with TRBD1. Germline V lookup: CDR1 SNHLY, CDR2 FYNNEI. Losses at the gene ends were 8 bases for V and 7 bases for J; bases not matched to a gene: 5. This CDR3 contains 12 residues. The CDR3 DNA is TGTGCCAGCGGACAGGGGCTAGGTGGCTACACCTTC. It codes for CASGQGLGGYTF.

The chain links TRBV29-1 to TRBJ2-1; 7 positions agree with TRBD1. The CDR3 covers 14 residues. The germline CDR1 and CDR2 sequences are SQVTM and ANQGSEA. The J segment lost 6 bases and the V segment lost 4 bases, leaving 9 bases of the junction unmatched. CDR3 sequence: CSVVRGQGSNEQFF. The CDR3 DNA reads TGCAGCGTTGTGAGGGGGCAAGGTAGCAATGAGCAGTTCTTC.

The J gene is TRBJ2-1, the V gene TRBV20-1, with 13 bases fitting TRBD2. Trimming at V came to 3 bases and at J to 8 bases, leaving 7 bases not matched to a gene. The germline V gene has CDR1 DFQATT and CDR2 SNEGSKA (reference sequence). The CDR3 totals 15 residues. The CDR3 DNA sequence: TGCAGTGCTAGTGGACTAGCGGGGGAAGCGGATGAGCAGTTCTTC. Its protein is CSASGLAGEADEQFF.

J is TRBJ1-1 and V is TRBV3-1 (or the pseudogene TRBV3-2), with D unresolved. V was shortened by 0 bases and J by 0 bases, with 11 bases between the two germline ends. The CDR3 runs to 16 residues. CDR1 and CDR2 from the germline V gene are LGHDT and YNNKEL (reference sequence). The CDR3 is CASSQERTTMNTEAFF. CDR3 coding DNA: TGTGCCAGCAGCCAAGAGAGGACTACTATGAACACTGAAGCTTTCTTT.

The V and J genes are TRBV6-5 and TRBJ2-7; unclear D gene. Germline V gene data show CDR1 as MNHEY and CDR2 as SVGAGI. The CDR3 length is 12 residues. Trimming removed 7 bases from V and 5 bases from J, with 12 bases in between. CDR3 coding DNA: TGTGCCAGCACCGAGCCACCCGACGAGCAGTACTTC. As protein: CASTEPPDEQYF.

A few counts support this clone. The V and J genes are TRBV4-2 and TRBJ2-3, with 8 bases identical to TRBD2. The junction had 12 bases not matched to a gene; V was cut back by 1 base and J by 0 bases. The CDR3 is 19 amino acids. Germline V lookup: CDR1 LGHNA, CDR2 YNFKEQ. The CDR3 sequence is CASSQVLGSGVSSTDTQYF. The DNA of the CDR3 is TGTGCCAGCAGCCAAGTTTTAGGTAGCGGGGTCTCAAGCACAGATACGCAGTATTTT.

Note on this clone: Other DNA sequences in the same sample also yield this CDR3. The V and J genes are TRBV19 and TRBJ1-1, with 8 bases identical to TRBD1. CDR1 and CDR2 (germline): LNHDA, SQIVND (reference sequence). The CDR3 contains 13 residues. J was trimmed by 5 bases and V by 9 bases; bases with no gene match: 8. The CDR3 nucleotides are TGTGCCAGCAGCAGGGGGCAGGGGACTGAAGCTTTCTTT. Its protein product is CASSRGQGTEAFF.

The V and J genes are TRBV6-5 and TRBJ1-6; D unclear. CDR3 length: 12 amino acids. V lost 6 bases to trimming and J lost 11 bases, with 11 bases between them. Per the germline V gene, CDR1 is MNHEY and CDR2 is SVGAGI. CDR3 sequence: CASSGWSAPLHF. CDR3 in DNA: TGTGCCAGCAGCGGGTGGTCTGCACCCCTCCACTTT.

The CDR3 here is CASSTGLAGYNEQFF. In DNA, the CDR3 is TGTGCCAGCAGCACTGGACTAGCGGGATACAATGAGCAGTTCTTC. This chain links TRBV5-5 with TRBJ2-1, with 12 positions matching TRBD2. V shed 4 bases, J shed 4 bases, and the junction held 3 bases outside the gene matches. This CDR3 comprises 15 residues. Germline loops: CDR1 SGHKS, CDR2 YYEKEE (reference sequence).

Of note for this clone: Distinct nucleotide sequences in the sample also encode this CDR3. The genes are TRBV5-1 and TRBJ1-1, with TRBD1 matching 7 bases. V shed 4 bases and J 1 base; nucleotides not matched to a gene: 4. In germline, CDR1 is SGHRS, CDR2 YFSETQ. The CDR3 has 14 amino acids. The CDR3 loop reads CASSRGDRNTEAFF. The CDR3 DNA reads TGCGCCAGCAGCCGTGGGGACAGGAACACTGAAGCTTTCTTT.

About this clone: The sample has other DNA sequences that encode this CDR3 too. The V call is TRBV27, the J call TRBJ2-7; TRBD1 matches at 12 bases. This CDR3 is 14 amino acids long. Per the germline V gene, CDR1 is MNHEY and CDR2 is SMNVEV (reference sequence). J was trimmed by 7 bases and V by 2 bases; bases with no gene match: 3. The CDR3 spells CASSLGTGGGEQYF. The DNA for the CDR3 is TGTGCCAGCAGTTTAGGGACAGGGGGCGGGGAGCAGTACTTC.

This CDR3 is CASSPGQNYGYTF. The CDR3 DNA follows: TGTGCCAGCAGCCCCGGACAGAACTATGGCTACACCTTC. This chain joins TRBV14 and TRBJ1-2; TRBD1 might be the D (6 bases). V lost 4 bases, J lost 2 bases, and 8 bases lay in between. The CDR3 loop spans 13 amino acids. The germline V gene has CDR1 SGHDN and CDR2 FVKESK.

J is TRBJ1-5 and V is TRBV4-1; TRBD1 is a possible D gene (5 bases). This CDR3 is built from 14 residues. Germline assignment: CDR1 MGHRA and CDR2 YSYEKL. Trimming took 1 base from V and 8 from J, leaving 12 bases between them. This chain's CDR3 is CASSQGQGLEPQHF. For the CDR3, the DNA is TGCGCCAGCAGCCAAGGGCAGGGACTGGAGCCCCAGCATTTT.

The V and J genes are TRBV6-6 and TRBJ1-6; 9 bases are a match to TRBD1. Losses at the gene ends were 5 bases for V and 6 bases for J; bases not matched to a gene: 14. CDR1 MNHNY and CDR2 SVGAGI come from the germline V gene (reference sequence). This CDR3 has 18 residues. CDR3 in amino acids: CASSPIGTGSIVNSPLHF. CDR3 bases: TGTGCCAGCAGTCCGATCGGGACAGGGTCTATCGTTAATTCACCCCTCCACTTT.